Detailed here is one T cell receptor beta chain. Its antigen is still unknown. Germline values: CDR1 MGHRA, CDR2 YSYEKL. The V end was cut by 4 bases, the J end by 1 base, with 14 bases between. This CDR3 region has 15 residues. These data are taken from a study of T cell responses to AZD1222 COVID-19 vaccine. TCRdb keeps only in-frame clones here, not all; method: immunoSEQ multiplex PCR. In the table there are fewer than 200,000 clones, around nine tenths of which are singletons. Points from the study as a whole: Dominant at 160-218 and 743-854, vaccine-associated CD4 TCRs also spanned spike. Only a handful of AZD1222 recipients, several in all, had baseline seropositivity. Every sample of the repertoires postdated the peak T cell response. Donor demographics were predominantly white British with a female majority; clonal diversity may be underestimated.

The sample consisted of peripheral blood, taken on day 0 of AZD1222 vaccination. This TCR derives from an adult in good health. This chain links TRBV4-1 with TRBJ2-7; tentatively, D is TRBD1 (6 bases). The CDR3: CASSRALRGSYEQYF. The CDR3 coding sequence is TGCGCCAGCAGCCGGGCTTTGAGGGGGTCCTACGAGCAGTACTTC.